The clone carrying this TCR beta chain turned up a few times. Its specificity is unknown. The data are from a study of T cell repertoires in cytomegalovirus infection. On the study more broadly: Both CMV infection and a matching HLA type were indicated by public TCR beta signatures.

Regarding the study as a whole: Summed public TCR beta family frequency identified CMV carriers bearing the relevant HLA. The ex vivo response was dominated by HLA-C-restricted CMV-specific TCR beta clonotypes.

TCRdb re-derived calls from the reads in MiXCR, one entry per CDR3 protein. The sample holds around 70,000 distinct CDR3 sequences, around 3.8% seen once. The CDR3 spans 15 residues. CDR1 SGHTA and CDR2 FQGNSA come from the germline V gene. V lost 8 bases and J lost 3; bases outside the gene matches: 8. The sequencing sample was made of PBMCs. The clonotype comes from a human donor in good health (CMV status not recorded). Some clones in this sample may be carry-over from other donors' samples. The rearrangement links TRBV7-2 to TRBJ1-5; 9 positions agree with TRBD1. CDR3 protein: CASQRTGEFNQPQHF. CDR3 bases: TGTGCCAGCCAGAGGACAGGGGAGTTCAATCAGCCCCAGCATTTT. The variable domain in full, completed from reference TRBV7-2 and TRBJ1-5, reads GAGVSQSPSNKVTEKGKDVELRCDPISGHTALYWYRQSLGQGLEFLIYFQGNSAPDKSGLPSDRFSAERTGGSVSTLTIQRTQQEDSAVYLCASQRTGEFNQPQHFGDGTRLSIL.